These 21 T cell receptor beta chains came from one sample sequenced in a study of T cell responses to AZD1222 COVID-19 vaccine. Libraries were prepared by immunoSEQ multiplex PCR; TCRdb keeps only in-frame clonotypes and omits some of them. The sample has over 50,000 clones; roughly 90% are singletons. The material was peripheral blood, obtained 28 days after the second AZD1222 dose. Every receptor here comes from an adult who received the AZD1222 COVID-19 vaccine.

The chain employs TRBV10-3 and TRBJ2-2; possible D gene TRBD1, 6 bases. The V end was cut by 4 bases, the J end by 8 bases, with 11 bases between. The CDR3 runs to 13 residues. Germline V CDR1 and CDR2: ENHRY, SYGVKD. CDR3 coding DNA: TGTGCCATCAGTGCAGTCGGACAGGGGGAGCTGTTTTTT. Translating gives CAISAVGQGELFF.

The chain uses TRBV30 and TRBJ1-3; 9 bases are a match to TRBD1. Trimming removed 8 bases from V and 0 bases from J; junction bases left unmatched: 5. This CDR3 has 14 residues. Germline V lookup: CDR1 GTSNPN, CDR2 SVGIG (reference sequence). The CDR3 here is CAQKGQGSGNTIYF. The CDR3 DNA reads as TGTGCCCAGAAGGGACAGGGCTCTGGAAACACCATATATTTT.

The chain carries TRBV6-5 and TRBJ2-7; D gene ambiguous. Germline CDR1 and CDR2: MNHEY and SVGAGI. V gave up 7 bases and J gave up 1 base, with 14 bases separating them. The CDR3 sequence is 14 residues long. The DNA for the CDR3 is TGTGCCAGCAAAGGGCTCTGGCCTTCCTACGAGCAGTACTTC. This sequence encodes CASKGLWPSYEQYF.

The J gene is TRBJ2-1, the V gene TRBV9, with unresolved D. V was pared by 0 bases and J by 7 bases, with 11 bases between. This CDR3 spans 14 amino acids. CDR1 SGDLS and CDR2 YYNGEE come from the germline V gene. CDR3 in amino acids: CASSVVTSANEQFF. In DNA, the CDR3 is TGTGCCAGCAGCGTAGTGACGTCTGCTAATGAGCAGTTCTTC.

The gene calls are TRBV3-1 (or the pseudogene TRBV3-2) and TRBJ2-3; 8 positions match TRBD2. The CDR3 has 16 amino acids. Germline CDR1 is LGHDT and CDR2 is YNNKEL (reference sequence). V trimming: 2 bases; J trimming: 0 bases; junction bases outside the gene matches: 4. The CDR3 is CASSQLAGSSTDTQYF. Written as DNA, the CDR3 is TGTGCCAGCAGCCAATTAGCGGGATCTAGCACAGATACGCAGTATTTT.

This clone has only one observation. In DNA form, the CDR3 reads TGTGCCAGCAGCATAGGCGGGAACACTGAAGCTTTCTTT. It specifies CASSIGGNTEAFF. The chain is built from TRBV14 and TRBJ1-1, with D unresolved. Germline V gives CDR1 SGHDN, CDR2 FVKESK. The CDR3 runs 13 residues. The germline V and J ends were trimmed by 5 bases and 1 base, with 8 bases remaining between them.

The chain combines TRBV11-3 with TRBJ2-2, with 9 bases fitting TRBD1. This CDR3 has 16 amino acids. Germline lookup yields CDR1 SGHNT and CDR2 YENEEA. The ends lost 3 bases at V and 4 bases at J; junction bases unmatched: 6. CDR3 residues: CASSLGRTGVTGELFF. The DNA of the CDR3 is TGTGCCAGCAGCTTGGGCCGGACAGGGGTCACCGGGGAGCTGTTTTTT.

The gene calls are TRBV7-2 and TRBJ1-5; the match to TRBD1 covers 8 bases. Per germline, CDR1 SGHTA and CDR2 FQGNSA. The CDR3 extends over 14 amino acids. The V and J ends lost 4 bases and 6 bases, in that order; junction bases with no gene match: 5. The DNA for the CDR3 is TGTGCCAGCAGCTCGCGACAGGGGAGTCAGCCCCAGCATTTT. Translating it yields CASSSRQGSQPQHF.

V usage is TRBV27 and J usage is TRBJ1-2; 9 positions agree with TRBD1. The V segment lost 6 bases and the J segment 4 bases; nucleotides outside the gene matches: 9. From germline, CDR1 is MNHEY and CDR2 SMNVEV (reference sequence). The CDR3 sequence is 15 residues long. The CDR3 nucleotides are TGTGCCAGCAGCCAAGGGACAGGGTTCGGCTATGGCTACACCTTC. It codes for CASSQGTGFGYGYTF.

This chain links TRBV19 with TRBJ1-5, with no clear D. V shed 6 bases and J shed 6 bases, with 24 bases lying between them. CDR3 size: 17 residues. Germline V gene data show CDR1 as LNHDA and CDR2 as SQIVND (reference sequence). Written as DNA, the CDR3 is TGTGCCAGTAGGGCAGGACCTCTGGGATCAGAGGCTCAGCCCCAGCATTTT. Encoded protein: CASRAGPLGSEAQPQHF. The complete variable domain, with remaining parts taken from reference TRBV19 and TRBJ1-5, reads DGGITQSPKYLFRKEGQNVTLSCEQNLNHDAMYWYRQDPGQGLRLIYYSQIVNDFQKGDIAEGYSVSREKKESFPLTVTSAQKNPTAFYLCASRAGPLGSEAQPQHFGDGTRLSIL.

The chain employs TRBV23-1 and TRBJ2-5; D uncertain. TRBV23-1 has ORF status, its function being uncertain. This CDR3 has 14 residues. The V gene lost 0 bases and the J gene lost 1 base, with 6 bases spanning the gap. CDR3 sequence reads: CASSQSHSQETQYF. The CDR3, as DNA: TGCGCCAGCAGTCAATCGCACTCCCAAGAGACCCAGTACTTC.

This clone was picked up one time. V is TRBV5-6 and J is TRBJ2-5; D possibly matches TRBD1 or TRBD2 (5 bases each). Trimming took 4 bases from V and 5 from J, leaving 24 bases between them. Germline CDR1 SGHDT, CDR2 YYEEEE. The CDR3 totals 17 residues. The CDR3 nucleotides are TGTGCCAGCAGCCTTGACGAGGGGCGGCTCCGAGCGGAGACCCAGTACTTC. Translated, it gives CASSLDEGRLRAETQYF.

This chain joins TRBV7-8 and TRBJ1-2; D may be TRBD1 (6 bases). The CDR3 has 13 residues. Trimming stripped 5 bases from V and 2 bases from J, with 9 bases between. Germline V gene data show CDR1 as SGHVS and CDR2 as FQNEAQ. The CDR3, as DNA: TGTGCCAGCAGCCGGGACAAGAACTATGGCTACACCTTC. It codes for CASSRDKNYGYTF.

The CDR3 bases are TGTGCCAGCAGCTTCACCAACACACCGAACACCGGGGAGCTGTTTTTT. Protein sequence: CASSFTNTPNTGELFF. J is TRBJ2-2 and V is TRBV7-9; no clear D gene. V lost 3 bases and J lost 0, with 11 bases in between. CDR1 is SEHNR, CDR2 FQNEAQ, per germline (reference sequence). The CDR3 sequence is 16 residues long.

V and J are TRBV6-5 and TRBJ1-6, with D perhaps matching TRBD1 (6 bases). Germline CDR1 is MNHEY and CDR2 is SVGAGI. This CDR3 region has 14 residues. Trimming removed 6 bases at V and 2 bases at J, with 8 bases between. The CDR3 nucleotides read TGTGCCAGCAGCGACAGGCCCTATAATTCACCCCTCCACTTT. It encodes CASSDRPYNSPLHF.

The chain combines TRBV29-1 with TRBJ1-2, with 8 positions matching TRBD1. The CDR3 covers 12 residues. The junction had 3 bases not matched to a gene; V was cut back by 2 bases and J by 7 bases. In germline, CDR1 is SQVTM, CDR2 ANQGSEA. CDR3 nucleotides: TGCAGCGTTGAACAACAGGGGGTTGGCTACACCTTC. Translated, it gives CSVEQQGVGYTF.

This chain joins TRBV18 and TRBJ1-1; D ambiguous. The CDR3 contains 14 residues. Trimming pared 6 bases from V and 8 bases from J, leaving 19 bases between. Germline V gene data show CDR1 as KGHSH and CDR2 as LQKENI. CDR3 loop: CASSPNPRVTEAFF. CDR3 DNA sequence: TGTGCCAGCTCGCCTAACCCACGGGTTACCGAAGCTTTCTTT.

This chain connects TRBV5-6 to TRBJ2-2; 8 nucleotides line up with TRBD2. There are 16 residues in the CDR3. Germline CDR1 and CDR2: SGHDT and YYEEEE. With 4 bases clipped from V and 6 bases from J, the junction kept 11 bases outside the gene matches. The CDR3: CASSPRSGSSSGELFF. The CDR3 region has the DNA TGTGCCAGCAGCCCAAGGAGCGGGAGTTCATCCGGGGAGCTGTTTTTT.

The V and J genes are TRBV7-8 and TRBJ1-5, with 7 nucleotides matching TRBD1. CDR1 SGHVS and CDR2 FQNEAQ come from the germline V gene. The CDR3 has 14 amino acids. Trimming cost V 5 bases and J 7 bases; bases outside gene matches: 8. The CDR3 is CASSARRGQQPQHF. CDR3 coding DNA: TGTGCCAGCAGCGCCCGAAGGGGGCAACAGCCCCAGCATTTT. The full variable domain, with the rest looked up from reference TRBV7-8 and TRBJ1-5, is GAGVSQSPRYKVAKRGQDVALRCDPISGHVSLFWYQQALGQGPEFLTYFQNEAQLDKSGLPSDRFFAERPEGSVSTLKIQRTQQEDSAVYLCASSARRGQQPQHFGDGTRLSIL.

The gene calls are TRBV6-1 and TRBJ1-4, with D possibly matching TRBD1 (6 bases). The V gene lost 3 bases and the J gene lost 0 bases, with 11 bases spanning the gap. CDR1 and CDR2 (germline): MNHNS, SASEGT. The CDR3 sequence is 16 residues long. The CDR3 coding sequence is TGTGCCAGCAGTGATTTACAGGGCTCAACTAATGAAAAACTGTTTTTT. Translated, it gives CASSDLQGSTNEKLFF.

The chain links TRBV11-2 to TRBJ1-5, with D unresolved. V gave up 0 bases and J gave up 0 bases, with 6 bases separating them. Germline V lookup: CDR1 SGHAT, CDR2 FQNNGV. CDR3 length equals 15 residues. CDR3 sequence (DNA): TGTGCCAGCAGCTTAGAGGGTAATAGCAATCAGCCCCAGCATTTT. It yields the protein CASSLEGNSNQPQHF. The variable domain in full, completed from reference TRBV11-2 and TRBJ1-5, reads EAGVAQSPRYKIIEKRQSVAFWCNPISGHATLYWYQQILGQGPKLLIQFQNNGVVDDSQLPKDRFSAERLKGVDSTLKIQPAKLEDSAVYLCASSLEGNSNQPQHFGDGTRLSIL.